Each of the 27 T cell receptor beta chains below was sequenced from the same sample in a study of T cell responses to AZD1222 COVID-19 vaccine. Some clones are missing from TCRdb's copy, which holds only in-frame ones; the method was immunoSEQ multiplex PCR. This repertoire shows some 140,000 clones, more than 85% found once; its top ten account for around 3.1%. Specimen: peripheral blood, collected on day 0 of AZD1222 vaccination. The receptors were sampled from an adult in good health.

This clone occurred once. The chain uses TRBV10-3 and TRBJ2-7, with TRBD2 as a possible D gene (5 bases). V lost 4 bases and J 2 bases, leaving 18 bases between the germline ends. The CDR3 is 16 residues long. Germline lookup yields CDR1 ENHRY and CDR2 SYGVKD. The CDR3 is CAISGRGLPRTYEQYF. CDR3 nucleotides: TGTGCCATCAGTGGAAGAGGACTGCCACGAACCTACGAGCAGTACTTC.

The chain employs TRBV30 and TRBJ1-1; a possible D gene is TRBD1 (6 bases). Trimming left V 1 base short and J 6 bases short, with 12 bases between. The CDR3 extends over 13 amino acids. Per the germline V gene, CDR1 is GTSNPN and CDR2 is SVGIG (reference sequence). The CDR3 nucleotides read TGTGCCTGGAGTGAGGGGGGATCCGCTGAAGCTTTCTTT. Encoded protein: CAWSEGGSAEAFF.

This chain connects TRBV18 to TRBJ1-2, with 10 positions matching TRBD1. V shed 0 bases, J shed 8 bases, and the junction held 3 bases outside the gene matches. This CDR3 is built from 14 residues. Germline lookup yields CDR1 KGHSH and CDR2 LQKENI. CDR3 nucleotides: TGTGCCAGCTCACCACCGGGACAGGGGCACGGCTACACCTTC. Protein: CASSPPGQGHGYTF.

This clone turned up a few times. The chain has TRBV4-1 and TRBJ1-4, with 7 bases lining up with TRBD1. J gave up 7 bases and V 1 base, and 6 bases lay outside the gene matches. Germline lookup yields CDR1 MGHRA and CDR2 YSYEKL. CDR3 length: 15 amino acids. For the CDR3, the DNA is TGCGCCAGCAGCCAAGTCTTGCAGGGGGGTGAAAAACTGTTTTTT. Translation: CASSQVLQGGEKLFF.

The chain couples TRBV5-1 to TRBJ1-1; D uncertain. CDR1 is SGHRS, CDR2 YFSETQ, per germline. The CDR3 has 14 amino acids. Trimming removed 0 bases at V and 2 bases at J, with 8 bases between. This CDR3 reads CASSLGPSNTEAFF. CDR3 coding DNA: TGCGCCAGCAGCTTGGGTCCCAGCAACACTGAAGCTTTCTTT. The entire variable domain, with the rest obtained from reference TRBV5-1 and TRBJ1-1, is as follows: KAGVTQTPRYLIKTRGQQVTLSCSPISGHRSVSWYQQTPGQGLQFLFEYFSETQRNKGNFPGRFSGRQFSNSRSEMNVSTLELGDSALYLCASSLGPSNTEAFFGQGTRLTVV.

This rearrangement joins TRBV19 to TRBJ1-4, with unresolved D. CDR1 and CDR2 from the germline V gene are LNHDA and SQIVND (reference sequence). V was pared by 4 bases and J by 8 bases, with 17 bases between. The CDR3 contains 15 residues. The CDR3 sequence is CASSSVSREAEKLFF. CDR3 nucleotides: TGTGCCAGTAGTAGCGTCTCCCGGGAGGCCGAAAAACTGTTTTTT.

This chain connects TRBV7-3 to TRBJ1-1, with 7 bases fitting TRBD1. Trimming removed 5 bases from V and 10 bases from J; junction bases left unmatched: 10. The CDR3 is 13 residues long. Germline V lookup: CDR1 SGHTA, CDR2 FQGTGA. CDR3 bases: TGTGCCAGCAGCGTCGGGACAGAAGGTCGAGCTTTCTTT. Its translation is CASSVGTEGRAFF.

In DNA, the CDR3 is TGCGCCAGCAGCCCGGGGACAGGGAAAGAGACCCAGTACTTC. It encodes CASSPGTGKETQYF. The gene calls are TRBV5-1 and TRBJ2-5; 9 nucleotides agree with TRBD1. After removal of 4 bases from V and 3 bases from J, the junction contained 4 bases not matched to a gene. CDR3 length equals 14 residues. CDR1 is SGHRS and CDR2 is YFSETQ in the germline V gene.

This chain uses TRBV29-1 with TRBJ1-5; D possibly corresponds to TRBD1 (6 bases). The germline V gene encodes CDR1 SQVTM and CDR2 ANQGSEA. V was shortened by 6 bases and J by 0 bases, with 12 bases between the two germline ends. This CDR3 comprises 14 residues. Here the CDR3 DNA reads TGCAGCGTCACCGGGACAAATAGCAATCAGCCCCAGCATTTT. The encoded protein is CSVTGTNSNQPQHF.

CDR3 DNA: TGTGCTAGTGGTTTGTCGCCGGGACAGGAGGACAGAGGAGATGGCTACACCTTC. Translation: CASGLSPGQEDRGDGYTF. The chain is built from TRBV12-5 and TRBJ1-2; TRBD1 matches 8 bases. Unmatched junction bases numbered 17, after V lost 2 bases and J lost 6 bases. Germline V CDR1 and CDR2: LGHNT, FRNRAP. The CDR3 loop spans 18 amino acids.

The rearrangement links TRBV3-1 (or the pseudogene TRBV3-2) to TRBJ2-1, with D possibly being TRBD2 (5 bases). V was cut by 4 bases and J by 6 bases, with 13 bases left in between. The CDR3 has 14 residues. Germline V gives CDR1 LGHDT, CDR2 YNNKEL (reference sequence). CDR3 coding DNA: TGTGCCAGCAGCCCTCAACGAACTAGCAATGAGCAGTTCTTC. Translating it yields CASSPQRTSNEQFF.

CDR3 in DNA: TGTGCCAGCGGAGGGAACTATGGCTACACCTTC. Protein: CASGGNYGYTF. This sequence joins TRBV27 and TRBJ1-2; D gene uncertain. The CDR3 loop spans 11 amino acids. In germline, CDR1 is MNHEY, CDR2 SMNVEV (reference sequence). V was shortened by 8 bases and J by 2 bases, with 6 bases between the two germline ends.

This sequence joins TRBV6-5 and TRBJ2-1; D unclear. The CDR3 is made up of 13 amino acids. Looked up from germline, CDR1 is MNHEY and CDR2 is SVGAGI. The V end was cut by 3 bases, the J end by 9 bases, with 12 bases between. The CDR3 DNA sequence: TGTGCCAGCAGTTATAATAGCTTAGCTGAGCAGTTCTTC. It is translated as CASSYNSLAEQFF.

The chain carries TRBV6-5 and TRBJ1-2, with D perhaps matching TRBD1 (6 bases). CDR1 is MNHEY and CDR2 is SVGAGI in the germline V gene. CDR3 length equals 13 residues. The V end lost 6 bases, the J end lost 8 bases, and 16 bases lay between the germline ends. In DNA form, the CDR3 reads TGTGCCAGCAGACCACCAGTGGGGGGCGGCTACACCTTC. Translating gives CASRPPVGGGYTF.

In this sample, this clone turned up once. In DNA form, the CDR3 reads TGTGCCAGTATGGGTTTAAAAGCTTTCTTT. It is translated as CASMGLKAFF. The chain carries TRBV25-1 and TRBJ1-1, with no clear D. Germline V CDR1 and CDR2: MGHDK, SYGVNS. The CDR3 sequence is 10 residues long. The V end was cut by 9 bases, the J end by 9 bases, with 11 bases between.

V gene TRBV6-5 combines with J gene TRBJ1-5; TRBD1 matches 8 bases. Trimming at V came to 4 bases and at J to 0 bases, leaving 5 bases not matched to a gene. The CDR3 totals 16 residues. The V gene's germline CDR1 is MNHEY and CDR2 SVGAGI. The CDR3 coding sequence is TGTGCCAGCAGTTCCCACAGGGGGAGTAGCAATCAGCCCCAGCATTTT. It encodes CASSSHRGSSNQPQHF.

The genes are TRBV5-5 and TRBJ2-3; D unclear. Per germline, CDR1 SGHKS and CDR2 YYEKEE (reference sequence). Trimming stripped 0 bases from V and 6 bases from J, with 8 bases between. CDR3 length equals 13 residues. This CDR3 is CASSLAGVDTQYF. CDR3 DNA sequence: TGTGCCAGCAGCTTGGCTGGGGTGGATACGCAGTATTTT.

V gene TRBV6-5 combines with J gene TRBJ1-6; perhaps TRBD1 as D (5 bases). The CDR3 consists of 13 residues. V lost 5 bases to trimming and J lost 9 bases, with 11 bases between them. Germline V gene sequence: CDR1 MNHEY, CDR2 SVGAGI. This chain's CDR3 is CASSRGRFSPLHF. CDR3 nucleotides: TGTGCCAGCAGTAGGGGCAGGTTTTCACCCCTCCACTTT.

The genes are TRBV2 and TRBJ1-3; a weak D match, TRBD1 (6 bases). The CDR3 runs 14 residues. Germline V CDR1 and CDR2: SNHLY, FYNNEI. Trimming removed 1 base at V and 6 bases at J, with 10 bases between. This chain's CDR3 is CASSEEGVINTIYF. DNA of the CDR3: TGTGCCAGCAGTGAAGAGGGGGTAATAAACACCATATATTTT. The full variable domain, its missing parts supplied by reference TRBV2 and TRBJ1-3, is EPEVTQTPSHQVTQMGQEVILRCVPISNHLYFYWYRQILGQKVEFLVSFYNNEISEKSEIFDDQFSVERPDGSNFTLKIRSTKLEDSAMYFCASSEEGVINTIYFGEGSWLTVV.

The genes are TRBV28 and TRBJ1-5; D is ambiguous. This CDR3 contains 16 residues. Germline CDR1 is MDHEN and CDR2 is SYDVKM. Trimming stripped 3 bases from V and 5 bases from J, with 17 bases between. The CDR3 DNA reads as TGTGCCAGCAGTTTTTCACTGGCTCGGAGAGATCAGCCCCAGCATTTT. It encodes CASSFSLARRDQPQHF. Full variable domain (remainder filled in from reference TRBV28 and TRBJ1-5): DVKVTQSSRYLVKRTGEKVFLECVQDMDHENMFWYRQDPGLGLRLIYFSYDVKMKEKGDIPEGYSVSREKKERFSLILESASTNQTSMYLCASSFSLARRDQPQHFGDGTRLSIL.

The chain joins TRBV5-1 to TRBJ2-7; 9 bases align to TRBD2. V lost 4 bases and J lost 2; bases outside the gene matches: 13. Germline V CDR1 and CDR2: SGHRS, YFSETQ. The CDR3 contains 17 residues. For the CDR3, the DNA is TGCGCCAGCAGCCCCGTTCACCTGCGCGGGAGGGCCTACGAGCAGTACTTC. It encodes CASSPVHLRGRAYEQYF.

J is TRBJ1-1 and V is TRBV10-3, with 8 bases matching TRBD1. The CDR3 runs to 13 residues. The V gene's germline CDR1 is ENHRY and CDR2 SYGVKD. V shed 6 bases, J shed 1 base, and the junction held 1 base outside the gene matches. CDR3 coding DNA: TGTGCCATCAGCGGGACAGGGAACACTGAAGCTTTCTTT. It translates to CAISGTGNTEAFF.

The V call is TRBV30, the J call TRBJ1-2; 8 bases map to TRBD1. Germline CDR1 and CDR2: GTSNPN and SVGIG (reference sequence). The ends lost 0 bases at V and 8 bases at J; junction bases unmatched: 5. The CDR3 has 13 amino acids. CDR3 region: CAWSVGQGDGYTF. CDR3 nucleotide sequence: TGTGCCTGGAGTGTAGGACAGGGCGACGGCTACACCTTC.

This clone was counted a few times. The chain links TRBV3-1 (or the pseudogene TRBV3-2) to TRBJ1-2; TRBD1 matches 9 bases. This CDR3 comprises 13 residues. The ends lost 5 bases at V and 7 bases at J; junction bases unmatched: 5. The germline gives CDR1 LGHDT, CDR2 YNNKEL (reference sequence). The CDR3 here is CASSSLTGGGYTF. Here the CDR3 DNA reads TGTGCCAGCAGCTCCCTGACAGGGGGTGGCTACACCTTC.

The chain is built from TRBV6-5 and TRBJ2-7, with 14 bases matching TRBD2. CDR3 length: 15 residues. Looked up from germline, CDR1 is MNHEY and CDR2 is SVGAGI. Trimming removed 2 bases from V and 6 bases from J; junction bases left unmatched: 3. Here the CDR3 reads CASSYLTSGRGEQYF. The CDR3 region has the DNA TGTGCCAGCAGTTACCTGACTAGCGGGAGGGGCGAGCAGTACTTC.

The chain couples TRBV6-2 or TRBV6-3 to TRBJ1-2; D might be TRBD1 (6 bases). CDR1 is MNHEY, CDR2 SVGEGT, per germline. There are 12 residues in the CDR3. V shed 6 bases and J shed 4 bases, with 9 bases lying between them. CDR3 sequence reads: CASSTGIYGYTF. CDR3 in DNA: TGTGCCAGCAGCACAGGGATCTATGGCTACACCTTC.

The chain couples TRBV4-3 to TRBJ2-3, with 7 bases lining up with TRBD2. Germline CDR1 reads LGHNA; CDR2 reads YSLEER. The CDR3 is 17 residues long. V lost 0 bases, J lost 5 bases, and 11 bases stayed unmatched. CDR3 sequence reads: CASSQDLLAGGRDTQYF. CDR3 sequence (DNA): TGCGCCAGCAGCCAAGATCTGTTAGCGGGCGGACGAGATACGCAGTATTTT.